This T cell receptor beta chain originates from a study of blood T cell repertoires in COVID-19. Trimming cost V 2 bases and J 5 bases, with 12 bases left between them. Germline assignment: CDR1 LGHDT and CDR2 YNNKEL (reference sequence). The CDR3 is 15 residues long. The table came from immunoSEQ multiplex PCR; TCRdb's copy has only in-frame clones and leaves some out. The sample has some 250,000 clones; roughly 86% are singletons. The TCR sequence derives from a woman between 70 and 85 years old with active or convalescent COVID-19. The V call is TRBV3-1 (or the pseudogene TRBV3-2), the J call TRBJ2-2; perhaps TRBD2 as D (7 bases). Sequenced material: peripheral blood. The CDR3 loop is CASSQMRGRTGELFF. CDR3 in DNA: TGTGCCAGCAGCCAAATGCGGGGGCGGACCGGGGAGCTGTTTTTT.